This record concerns one TCR beta chain sequence. Repertoires were generated with immunoSEQ multiplex PCR, while TCRdb's copy carries only in-frame clones and drops some. This sample has roughly 180,000 clones, with about four fifths found just once. The CDR3 extends over 16 amino acids. V dropped 2 bases and J dropped 4 bases, with 14 bases sitting between them. Per the germline V gene, CDR1 is LNHDA and CDR2 is SQIVND (reference sequence). This sample is part of a study of blood T cell repertoires in COVID-19. V gene TRBV19 combines with J gene TRBJ2-2, with D possibly matching TRBD2 (5 bases). Material: peripheral blood. The sequence was collected from a woman in her sixties or seventies with COVID-19, enrolled during active disease. The CDR3 reads CASSIHRGEGTGELFF. CDR3 nucleotides: TGTGCCAGTAGTATACATCGGGGTGAAGGCACCGGGGAGCTGTTTTTT.